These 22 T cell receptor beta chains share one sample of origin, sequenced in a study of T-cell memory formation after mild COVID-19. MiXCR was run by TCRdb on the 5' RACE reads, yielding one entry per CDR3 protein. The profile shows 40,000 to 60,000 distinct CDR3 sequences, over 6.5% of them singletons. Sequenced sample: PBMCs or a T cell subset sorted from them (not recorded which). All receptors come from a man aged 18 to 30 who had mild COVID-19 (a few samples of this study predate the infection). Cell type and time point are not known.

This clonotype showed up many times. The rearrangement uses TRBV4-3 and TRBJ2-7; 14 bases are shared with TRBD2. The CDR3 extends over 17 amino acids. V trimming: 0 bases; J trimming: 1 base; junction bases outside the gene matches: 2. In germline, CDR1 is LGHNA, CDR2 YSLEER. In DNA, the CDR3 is TGCGCCAGCAGCCAAGAAGGACTAGCGGGGGGTTCCTACGAGCAGTACTTC. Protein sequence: CASSQEGLAGGSYEQYF.

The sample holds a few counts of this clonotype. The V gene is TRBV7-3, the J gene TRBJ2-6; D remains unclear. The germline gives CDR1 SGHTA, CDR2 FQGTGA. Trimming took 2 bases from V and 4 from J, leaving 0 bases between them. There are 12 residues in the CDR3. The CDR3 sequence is CASSLGANVLTF. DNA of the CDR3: TGTGCCAGCAGCTTAGGGGCCAACGTCCTGACTTTC.

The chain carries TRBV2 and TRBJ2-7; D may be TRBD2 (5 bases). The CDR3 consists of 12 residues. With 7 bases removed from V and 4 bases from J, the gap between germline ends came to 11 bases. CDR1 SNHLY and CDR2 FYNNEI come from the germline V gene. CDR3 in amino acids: CASTPTGYEQYF. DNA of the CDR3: TGTGCCAGCACTCCAACGGGATACGAGCAGTACTTC.

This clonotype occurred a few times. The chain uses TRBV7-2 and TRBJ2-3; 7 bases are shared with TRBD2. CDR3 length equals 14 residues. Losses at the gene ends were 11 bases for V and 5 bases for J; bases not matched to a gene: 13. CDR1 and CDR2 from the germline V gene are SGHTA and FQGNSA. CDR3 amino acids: CAAARAGPLDTQYF. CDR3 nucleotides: TGTGCCGCTGCCAGAGCGGGGCCGTTAGATACGCAGTATTTT.

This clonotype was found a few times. CDR3 DNA: TGTGCCAGCAGTACCCGACTAGCGGGGACCCAAGAGACCCAGTACTTC. Translating it yields CASSTRLAGTQETQYF. The chain has TRBV27 and TRBJ2-5; 11 bases are a match to TRBD2. V shed 5 bases, J shed 1 base, and the junction held 6 bases outside the gene matches. There are 16 residues in the CDR3. Germline values: CDR1 MNHEY, CDR2 SMNVEV (reference sequence).

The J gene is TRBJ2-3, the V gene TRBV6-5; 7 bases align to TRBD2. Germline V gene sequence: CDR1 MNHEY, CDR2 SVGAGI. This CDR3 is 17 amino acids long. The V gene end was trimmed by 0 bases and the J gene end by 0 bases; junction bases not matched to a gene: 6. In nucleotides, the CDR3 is TGTGCCAGCAGTTACTCTCAAGCGGGGTGGAGCACAGATACGCAGTATTTT. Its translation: CASSYSQAGWSTDTQYF.

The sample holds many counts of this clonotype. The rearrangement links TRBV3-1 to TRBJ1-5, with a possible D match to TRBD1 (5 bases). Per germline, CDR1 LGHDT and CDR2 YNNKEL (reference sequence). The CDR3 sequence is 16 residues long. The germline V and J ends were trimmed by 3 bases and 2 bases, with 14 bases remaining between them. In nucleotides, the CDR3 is TGTGCCAGCAGCCAGGGAGGCGGAGGGGGCAATCAGCCCCAGCATTTT. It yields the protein CASSQGGGGGNQPQHF.

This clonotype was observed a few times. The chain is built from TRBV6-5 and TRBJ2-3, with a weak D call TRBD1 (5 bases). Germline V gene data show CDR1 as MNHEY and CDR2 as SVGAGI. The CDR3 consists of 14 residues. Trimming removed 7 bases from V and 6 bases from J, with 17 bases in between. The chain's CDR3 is CASTPDPRGDTQYF. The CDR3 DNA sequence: TGTGCCAGCACCCCGGACCCAAGGGGCGATACGCAGTATTTT.

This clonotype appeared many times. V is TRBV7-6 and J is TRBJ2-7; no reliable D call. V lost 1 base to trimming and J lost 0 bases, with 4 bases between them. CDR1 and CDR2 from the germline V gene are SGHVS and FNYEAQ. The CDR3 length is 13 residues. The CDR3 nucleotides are TGTGCCAGCAGCTTAGGTCTCTCCTACGAGCAGTACTTC. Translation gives CASSLGLSYEQYF.

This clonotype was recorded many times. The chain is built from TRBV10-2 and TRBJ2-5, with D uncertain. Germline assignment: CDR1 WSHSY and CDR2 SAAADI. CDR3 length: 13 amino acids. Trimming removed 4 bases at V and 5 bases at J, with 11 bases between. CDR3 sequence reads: CASSGRGGETQYF. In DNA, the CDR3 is TGCGCCAGCAGTGGCCGCGGTGGCGAGACCCAGTACTTC.

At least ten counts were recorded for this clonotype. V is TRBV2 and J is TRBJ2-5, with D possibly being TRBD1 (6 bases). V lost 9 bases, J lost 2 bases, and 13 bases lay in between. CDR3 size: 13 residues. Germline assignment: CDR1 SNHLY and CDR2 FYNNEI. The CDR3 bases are TGTGCCAGTAGCAGGGGCGAACAAGAGACCCAGTACTTC. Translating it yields CASSRGEQETQYF.

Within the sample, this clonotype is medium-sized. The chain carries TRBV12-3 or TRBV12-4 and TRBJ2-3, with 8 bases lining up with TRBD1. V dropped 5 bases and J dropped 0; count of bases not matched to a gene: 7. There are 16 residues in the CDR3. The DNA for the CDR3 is TGTGCCAGCAGTCAGGGGGCCGCGTTAAGCACAGATACGCAGTATTTT. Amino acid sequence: CASSQGAALSTDTQYF.

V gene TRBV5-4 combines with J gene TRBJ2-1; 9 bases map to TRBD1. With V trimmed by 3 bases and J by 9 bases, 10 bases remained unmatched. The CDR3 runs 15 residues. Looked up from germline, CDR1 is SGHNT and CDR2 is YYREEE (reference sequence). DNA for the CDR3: TGTGCCAGCAGCTCTCTACAGGGGGCGCGAGGTGAGCAGTTCTTC. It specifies CASSSLQGARGEQFF.

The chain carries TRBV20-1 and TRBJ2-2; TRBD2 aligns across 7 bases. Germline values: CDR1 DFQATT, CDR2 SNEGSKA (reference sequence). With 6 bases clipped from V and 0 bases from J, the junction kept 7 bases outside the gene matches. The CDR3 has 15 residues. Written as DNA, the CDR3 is TGCAGTGCCCTGCGCGGGAGCTCGAACACCGGGGAGCTGTTTTTT. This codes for CSALRGSSNTGELFF.

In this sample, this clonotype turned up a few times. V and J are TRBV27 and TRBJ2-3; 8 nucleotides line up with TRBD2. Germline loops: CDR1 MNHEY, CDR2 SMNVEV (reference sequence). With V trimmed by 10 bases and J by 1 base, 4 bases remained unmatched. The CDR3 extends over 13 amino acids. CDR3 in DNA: TGTGCCACCCGGGGGGGACGCACAGATACGCAGTATTTT. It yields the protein CATRGGRTDTQYF.

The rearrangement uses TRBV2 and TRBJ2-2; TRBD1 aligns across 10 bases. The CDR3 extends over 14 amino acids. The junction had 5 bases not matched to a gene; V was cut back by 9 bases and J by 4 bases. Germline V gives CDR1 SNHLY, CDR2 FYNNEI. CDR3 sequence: CARSRTGGTGELFF. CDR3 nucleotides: TGTGCCAGAAGCCGGACAGGGGGCACCGGGGAGCTGTTTTTT.

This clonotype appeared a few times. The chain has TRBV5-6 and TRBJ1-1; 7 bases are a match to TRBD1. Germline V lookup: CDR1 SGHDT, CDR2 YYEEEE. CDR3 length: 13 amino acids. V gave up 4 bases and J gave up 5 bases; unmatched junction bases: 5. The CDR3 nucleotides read TGTGCCAGCAGCGAGGGACAGAGGACTGAAGCTTTCTTT. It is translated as CASSEGQRTEAFF. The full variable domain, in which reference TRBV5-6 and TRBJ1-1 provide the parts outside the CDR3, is DAGVTQSPTHLIKTRGQQVTLRCSPKSGHDTVSWYQQALGQGPQFIFQYYEEEERQRGNFPDRFSGHQFPNYSSELNVNALLLGDSALYLCASSEGQRTEAFFGQGTRLTVV.

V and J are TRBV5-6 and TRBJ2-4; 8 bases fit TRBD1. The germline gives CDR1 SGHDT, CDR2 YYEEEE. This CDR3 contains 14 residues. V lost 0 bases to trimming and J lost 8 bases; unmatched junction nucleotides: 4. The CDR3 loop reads CASSLVQGAYIQYF. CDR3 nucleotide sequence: TGTGCCAGCAGCTTGGTCCAGGGGGCGTACATTCAGTACTTC. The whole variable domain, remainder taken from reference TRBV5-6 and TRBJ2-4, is DAGVTQSPTHLIKTRGQQVTLRCSPKSGHDTVSWYQQALGQGPQFIFQYYEEEERQRGNFPDRFSGHQFPNYSSELNVNALLLGDSALYLCASSLVQGAYIQYFGAGTRLSVL.

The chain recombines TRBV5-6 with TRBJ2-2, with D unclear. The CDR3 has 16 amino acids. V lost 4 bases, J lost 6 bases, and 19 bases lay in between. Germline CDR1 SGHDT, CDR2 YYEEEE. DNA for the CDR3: TGTGCCAGCAGCCCACTCGTCCGGGCTCGGGCCGGGGAGCTGTTTTTT. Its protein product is CASSPLVRARAGELFF.

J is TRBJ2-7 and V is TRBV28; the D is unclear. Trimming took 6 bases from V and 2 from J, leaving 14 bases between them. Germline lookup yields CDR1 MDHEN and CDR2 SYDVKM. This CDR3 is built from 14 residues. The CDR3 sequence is CASRPPDSPYEQYV. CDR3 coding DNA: TGTGCCAGCAGACCCCCCGATAGTCCCTACGAGCAGTACGTC.

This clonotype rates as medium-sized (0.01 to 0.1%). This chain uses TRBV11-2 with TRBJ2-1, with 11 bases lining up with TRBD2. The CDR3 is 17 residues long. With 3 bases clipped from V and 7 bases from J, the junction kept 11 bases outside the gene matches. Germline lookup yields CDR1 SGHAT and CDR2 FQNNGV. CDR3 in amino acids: CASSFPSGGRLGNEQFF. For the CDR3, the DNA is TGTGCCAGCAGCTTTCCTAGCGGGGGGCGACTGGGGAATGAGCAGTTCTTC.

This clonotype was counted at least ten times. CDR3 region: CSAGQGADEQYF. The CDR3 DNA sequence: TGCAGTGCCGGACAGGGGGCCGACGAGCAGTACTTC. The chain recombines TRBV20-1 with TRBJ2-7, with TRBD1 matching 11 bases. The germline gives CDR1 DFQATT, CDR2 SNEGSKA (reference sequence). The length of the CDR3 is 12 residues. With 6 bases clipped from V and 5 bases from J, the junction kept 3 bases outside the gene matches.